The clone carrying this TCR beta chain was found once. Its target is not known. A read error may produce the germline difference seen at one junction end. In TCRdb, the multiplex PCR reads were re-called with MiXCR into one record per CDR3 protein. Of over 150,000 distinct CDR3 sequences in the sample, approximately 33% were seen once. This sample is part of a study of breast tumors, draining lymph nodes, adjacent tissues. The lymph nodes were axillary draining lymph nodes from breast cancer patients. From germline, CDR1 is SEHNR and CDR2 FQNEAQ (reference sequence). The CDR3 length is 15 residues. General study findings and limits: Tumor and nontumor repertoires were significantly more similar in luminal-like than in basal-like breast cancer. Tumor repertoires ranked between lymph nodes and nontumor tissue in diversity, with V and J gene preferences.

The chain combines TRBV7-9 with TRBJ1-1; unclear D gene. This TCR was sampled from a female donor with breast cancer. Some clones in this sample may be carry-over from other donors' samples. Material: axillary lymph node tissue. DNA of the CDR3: TGTGCCAGCAGCGACCCGATTCAGGAGAACACTGAAGCCTTCTTT. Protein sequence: CASSDPIQENTEAFF.